This T cell receptor beta chain was retrieved from a study of blood T cell repertoires in COVID-19. Across the study: Samples of COVID-19 (acute and convalescent) were obtained from the United States, Italy and Spain. T cells, B-cell-depleted T cells, or PBMCs provided the cDNA or gDNA that served as material.

Authors' methods: How many nucleated cells were present was estimated from reference gene primer amplification. Sequenced by immunoSEQ multiplex PCR; TCRdb stores in-frame clones only, minus some. Clone size and the V and J calls come from that table; the DNA yielded D and trimming. The sample has some 68,000 clones, approximately 92% seen once. With V trimmed by 6 bases and J by 0 bases, 6 bases remained unmatched. Germline-derived CDR1 and CDR2 are SGHNT and YENEEA. The CDR3 sequence is 16 residues long. The chain joins TRBV11-3 to TRBJ2-2; TRBD1 matches 8 bases. Sequenced sample: peripheral blood. This clonotype was obtained from a man aged 45 to 65 with acute or convalescent COVID-19. CDR3 sequence (DNA): TGTGCCAGCAGTCAGGGGGCAGCCGCGAACACCGGGGAGCTGTTTTTT. Amino acids: CASSQGAAANTGELFF.